This record looks at one T cell receptor (beta chain) sequence and its context. The data originate from a study of OX40 agonist ivuxolimab in advanced cancers. Generated by immunoSEQ multiplex PCR, the TCRdb table keeps only in-frame clones and is missing some. The table lists about 48,000 clones, about 81% of them singletons. The receptor was isolated from an adult with an advanced solid tumor such as melanoma, head and neck, liver or kidney cancer. The sequencing here drew on CD4+ or CD8+ T cells sorted from blood, taken in a trial of the OX40 agonist ivuxolimab.

The CDR3 bases are TGCAGCGTTGAAGGCCCAGGGGGCGGGCGAGAGACCCAGTACTTC. It is translated as CSVEGPGGGRETQYF. The V and J genes are TRBV29-1 and TRBJ2-5; 8 bases fit TRBD1. V trimming: 1 base; J trimming: 4 bases; junction bases outside the gene matches: 8. Looked up from germline, CDR1 is SQVTM and CDR2 is ANQGSEA. The CDR3 has 15 amino acids.